This T cell receptor beta chain was documented in a study of beta chain features in type 1 diabetes. The investigators reverse transcribed all of the isolated RNA, so they sequenced expressed TCRB transcripts. The table came from immunoSEQ multiplex PCR; TCRdb's copy has only in-frame clones and leaves some out. The sample has hundreds of thousands of clones, over 9.5% seen once. General study results and limits: Diminished insertions and augmented deletions at VDJ junctions characterized type 1 diabetes patients.

This clone was found a few times. Its antigen remains unidentified. Via the markers CD45RO/CCR7/CD25/CD127/CD95/CD27, stem cell-like memory, regulatory, central memory and naive CD4+ cells were sorted. The material sequenced was naive CD4+ T cells from blood. The receptor's source is a man aged 18 to 30 in good health.

This CDR3 reads CASSEWSRGYEQYF. CDR3 DNA sequence: TGTGCCAGCAGTGAATGGAGCAGGGGGTACGAGCAGTACTTC. The chain links TRBV25-1 to TRBJ2-5; TRBD1 matches 7 bases. The DNA end is more similar to TRBJ2-7, so the J call may be wrong. In germline, CDR1 is MGHDK, CDR2 SYGVNS. This CDR3 has 14 amino acids.